This record concerns one T cell receptor (beta chain) sequence. Its specificity is unknown. Between the trimmed V and J ends, which lost 0 bases and 5 bases, there was a span of 16 bases. Germline V gene sequence: CDR1 LNHNV, CDR2 YYDKDF (reference sequence). The CDR3 is 16 residues long. The data stem from a study of response to subunit inactivated influenza vaccine. Study-level results: Only a handful of new T cells, the authors suggested, are recruited with each seasonal influenza vaccination.

Using its own MiXCR run on the RT-PCR reads, TCRdb lists one record per CDR3 protein. The table includes roughly 790,000 distinct CDR3 sequences, approximately 22% detected once. V usage is TRBV15 and J usage is TRBJ2-5; tentatively, D is TRBD2 (6 bases). The sample in question was PBMCs from blood, obtained 4 to 6 days after vaccination. The clonotype was recovered from a man in his forties or fifties who received an inactivated influenza vaccine. CDR3 region: CATSRDSVGGSETQYF. In DNA form, the CDR3 reads TGTGCCACCAGCAGAGATTCCGTGGGAGGATCTGAGACCCAGTACTTC.